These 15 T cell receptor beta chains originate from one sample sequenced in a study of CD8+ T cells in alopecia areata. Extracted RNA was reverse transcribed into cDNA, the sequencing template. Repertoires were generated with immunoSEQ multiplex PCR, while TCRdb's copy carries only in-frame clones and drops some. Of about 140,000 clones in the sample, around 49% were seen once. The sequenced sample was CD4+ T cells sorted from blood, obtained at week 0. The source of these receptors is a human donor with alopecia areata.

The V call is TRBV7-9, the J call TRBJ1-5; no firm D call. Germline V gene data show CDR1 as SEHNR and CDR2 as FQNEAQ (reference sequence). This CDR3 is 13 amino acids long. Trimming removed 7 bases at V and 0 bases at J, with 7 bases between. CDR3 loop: CASITASNQPQHF. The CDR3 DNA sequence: TGTGCCAGCATCACGGCTAGCAATCAGCCCCAGCATTTT.

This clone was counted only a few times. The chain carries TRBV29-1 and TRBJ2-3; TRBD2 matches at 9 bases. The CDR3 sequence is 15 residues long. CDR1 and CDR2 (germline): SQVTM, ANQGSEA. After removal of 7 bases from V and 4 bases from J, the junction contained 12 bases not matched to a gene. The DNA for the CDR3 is TGCAGCGCCACCGGGACTAGCTATTCGGCAGATACGCAGTATTTT. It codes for CSATGTSYSADTQYF.

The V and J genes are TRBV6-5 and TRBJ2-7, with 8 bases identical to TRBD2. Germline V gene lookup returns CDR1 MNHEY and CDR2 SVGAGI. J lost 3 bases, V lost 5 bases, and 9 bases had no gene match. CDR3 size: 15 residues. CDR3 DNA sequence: TGTGCCAGCAGTGGTGGACGGGAGGGCCTCTACGAGCAGTACTTC. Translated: CASSGGREGLYEQYF.

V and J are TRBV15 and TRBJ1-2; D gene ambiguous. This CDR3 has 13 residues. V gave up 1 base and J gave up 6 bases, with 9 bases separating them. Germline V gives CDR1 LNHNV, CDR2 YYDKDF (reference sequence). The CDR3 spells CATSRGPRDGYTF. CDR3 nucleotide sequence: TGTGCCACCAGCAGAGGTCCGAGGGATGGCTACACCTTC.

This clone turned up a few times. As DNA, the CDR3 is TGCAGCGTAAACGCAGGAGGGGGGCAAGAGACCCAGTACTTC. Amino acid sequence: CSVNAGGGQETQYF. The chain employs TRBV29-1 and TRBJ2-5; either TRBD1 or TRBD2 may supply D (6 bases each). This CDR3 has 14 residues. Trimming pared 6 bases from V and 2 bases from J, leaving 16 bases between. Looked up from germline, CDR1 is SQVTM and CDR2 is ANQGSEA.

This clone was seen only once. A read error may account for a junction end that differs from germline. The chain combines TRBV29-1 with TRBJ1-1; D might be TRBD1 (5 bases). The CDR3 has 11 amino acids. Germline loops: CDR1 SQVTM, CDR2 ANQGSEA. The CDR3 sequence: CSAQGDTEAFF. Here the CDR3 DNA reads TGTAGCGCCCAGGGTGATACTGAAGCTTTCTTT.

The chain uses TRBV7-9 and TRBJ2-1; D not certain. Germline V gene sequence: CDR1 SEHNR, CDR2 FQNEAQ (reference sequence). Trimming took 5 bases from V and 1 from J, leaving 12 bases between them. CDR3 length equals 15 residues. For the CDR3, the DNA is TGTGCCAGCAGCCCCGGGTTAGCTTCCTACAATGAGCAGTTCTTC. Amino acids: CASSPGLASYNEQFF.

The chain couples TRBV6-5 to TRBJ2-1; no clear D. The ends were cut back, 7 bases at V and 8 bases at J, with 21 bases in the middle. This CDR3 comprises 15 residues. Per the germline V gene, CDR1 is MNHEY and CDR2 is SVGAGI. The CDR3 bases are TGTGCCAGCAAACCAAGGTACGAGACAATCCATGAGCAGTTCTTC. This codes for CASKPRYETIHEQFF.

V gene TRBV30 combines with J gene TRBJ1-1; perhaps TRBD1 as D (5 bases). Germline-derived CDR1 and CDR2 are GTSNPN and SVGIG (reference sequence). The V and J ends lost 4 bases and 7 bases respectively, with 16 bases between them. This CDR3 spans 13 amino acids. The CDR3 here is CAWNRGERGEAFF. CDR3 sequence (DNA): TGTGCCTGGAACCGGGGGGAAAGAGGTGAAGCTTTCTTT. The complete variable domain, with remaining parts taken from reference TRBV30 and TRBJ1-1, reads SQTIHQWPATLVQPVGSPLSLECTVEGTSNPNLYWYRQAAGRGLQLLFYSVGIGQISSEVPQNLSASRPQDRQFILSSKKLLLSDSGFYLCAWNRGERGEAFFGQGTRLTVV.

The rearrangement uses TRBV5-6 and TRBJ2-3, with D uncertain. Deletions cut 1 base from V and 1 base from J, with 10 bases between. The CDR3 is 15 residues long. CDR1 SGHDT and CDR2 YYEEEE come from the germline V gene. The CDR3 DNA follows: TGTGCCAGCAGCTTGTGGGCGTCGGGCACAGATACGCAGTATTTT. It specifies CASSLWASGTDTQYF.

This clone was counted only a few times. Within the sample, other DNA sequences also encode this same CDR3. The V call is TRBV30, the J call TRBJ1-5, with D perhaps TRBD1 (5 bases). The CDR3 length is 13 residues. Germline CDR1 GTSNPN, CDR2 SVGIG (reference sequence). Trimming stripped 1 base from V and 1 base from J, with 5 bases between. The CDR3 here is CAWSGQSNQPQHF. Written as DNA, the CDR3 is TGTGCCTGGAGTGGACAGAGCAATCAGCCCCAGCATTTT.

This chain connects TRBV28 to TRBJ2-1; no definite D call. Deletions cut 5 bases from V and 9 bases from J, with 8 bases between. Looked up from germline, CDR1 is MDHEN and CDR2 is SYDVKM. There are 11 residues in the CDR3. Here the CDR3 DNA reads TGTGCCAGCAGTCCAAGGAGTGAGCAGTTCTTC. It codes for CASSPRSEQFF.

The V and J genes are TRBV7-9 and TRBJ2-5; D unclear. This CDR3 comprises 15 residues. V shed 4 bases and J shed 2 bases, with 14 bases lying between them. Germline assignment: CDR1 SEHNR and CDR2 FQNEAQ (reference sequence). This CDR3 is CASSSAPTLQETQYF. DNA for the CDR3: TGTGCCAGCAGCTCCGCACCGACACTGCAAGAGACCCAGTACTTC.

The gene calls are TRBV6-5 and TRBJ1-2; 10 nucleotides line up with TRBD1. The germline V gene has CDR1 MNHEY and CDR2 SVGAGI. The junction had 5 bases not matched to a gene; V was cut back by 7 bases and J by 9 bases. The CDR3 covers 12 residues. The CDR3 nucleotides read TGTGCCAGCACCGGGACAGGGGATCGCTACACCTTC. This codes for CASTGTGDRYTF.

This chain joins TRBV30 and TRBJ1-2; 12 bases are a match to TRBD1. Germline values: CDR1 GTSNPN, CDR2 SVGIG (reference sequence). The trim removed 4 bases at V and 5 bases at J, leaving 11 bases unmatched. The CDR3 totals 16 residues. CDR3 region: CAWNPGQGAGGYGYTF. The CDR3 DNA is TGTGCCTGGAACCCGGGACAGGGGGCTGGAGGGTATGGCTACACCTTC.